This TCR beta chain was sequenced for a study of blood T cell repertoires in COVID-19. Per the germline V gene, CDR1 is SGDLS and CDR2 is YYNGEE. The CDR3 has 15 residues. V lost 4 bases, J lost 3 bases, and 16 bases lay in between. Each exposed participant met a COVID-19 case in the 2 weeks preceding study entry. Study processing details: Estimation of nucleated cell counts was performed using reference gene primer amplification. Generated by immunoSEQ multiplex PCR, the TCRdb table keeps only in-frame clones and is missing some. V and J calls and clone size are copied from that table; D and trimming were computed from the DNA. The sample has approximately 65,000 clones, roughly two thirds seen once.

The clonotype originates from an older woman who had been exposed to COVID-19. Sequenced input: PBMCs or T cells enriched from blood (not recorded which). The chain combines TRBV9 with TRBJ2-5; a possible D gene is TRBD2 (5 bases). The CDR3 protein is CASSSLGAVKETQYF. CDR3 DNA: TGTGCCAGCAGCTCCCTGGGAGCAGTCAAAGAGACCCAGTACTTC.